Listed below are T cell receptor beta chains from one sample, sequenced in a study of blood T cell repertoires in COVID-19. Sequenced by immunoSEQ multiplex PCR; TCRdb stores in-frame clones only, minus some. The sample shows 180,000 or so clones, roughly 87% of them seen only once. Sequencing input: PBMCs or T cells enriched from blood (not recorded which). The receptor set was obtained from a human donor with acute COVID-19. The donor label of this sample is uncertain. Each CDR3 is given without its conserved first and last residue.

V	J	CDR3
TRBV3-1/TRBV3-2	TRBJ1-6	ASSQGRGNNSPLH
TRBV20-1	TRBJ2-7	SARKGSQQY
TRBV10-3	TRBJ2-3	AISGGNTDTQY
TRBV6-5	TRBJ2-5	ASSPRVEETQY
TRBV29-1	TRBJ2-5	SVNRGETQY
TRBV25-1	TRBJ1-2	ASSPPGGSRGYT
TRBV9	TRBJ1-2	ASKQAGEQNGYT
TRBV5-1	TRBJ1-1	ASSLGAMNTEAF
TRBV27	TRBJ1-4	ASSFLGQPIEKLF
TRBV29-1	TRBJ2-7	SVEPPPTSGGPLLYEQY
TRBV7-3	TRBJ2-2	ASSVSGANTGELF
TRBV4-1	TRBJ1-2	ASSQATGRGYGYT
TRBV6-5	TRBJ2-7	ASSPGQDYEQY
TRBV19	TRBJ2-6	ASRLGTFAGANVLT
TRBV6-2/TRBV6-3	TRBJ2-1	ASSPQRGVYNEQF
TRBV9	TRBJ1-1	ASSVRTGKDTEAF
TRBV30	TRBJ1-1	AWSVSGRTEAF
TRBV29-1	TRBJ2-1	SVDEMRGVYNEQF
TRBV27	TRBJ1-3	ASSRTGPGNTIY
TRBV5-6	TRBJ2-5	ASSLAGGLRQETQY
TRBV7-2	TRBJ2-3	ASSLGAVTQY
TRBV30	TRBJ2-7	AWRRTGSREQY
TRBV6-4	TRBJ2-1	ASSDSARGDYNEQF
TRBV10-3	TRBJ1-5	AIRDRGDNQPQH
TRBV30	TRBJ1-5	AWRRDSNQPQH
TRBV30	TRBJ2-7	ACPGTGNEQY
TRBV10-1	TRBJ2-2	ASSESGGTGELF
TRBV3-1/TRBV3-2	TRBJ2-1	ASSQGGQRNEQF
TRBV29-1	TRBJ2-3	SVDRRDRGTDTQY
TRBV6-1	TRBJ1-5	ASSEVAGGNQPQH
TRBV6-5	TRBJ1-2	ASSGDRYYGYT
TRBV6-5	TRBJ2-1	ASGQPHAFNEQF
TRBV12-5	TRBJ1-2	ASGPSTTWRDGYT
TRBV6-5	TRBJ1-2	ASSYPGQGAGGYT
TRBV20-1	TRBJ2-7	SASRAGDAREQY
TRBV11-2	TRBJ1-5	ASSLGDRSNQPQH
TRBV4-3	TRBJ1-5	ASSQDNNQPQH
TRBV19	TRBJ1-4	ASSMETGLEKLF
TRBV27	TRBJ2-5	ASRGRSPETQY
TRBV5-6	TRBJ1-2	ASSLARPGYGYT
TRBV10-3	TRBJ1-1	AIRDRGGVDTEAF
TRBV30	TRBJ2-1	AWNTLAGGYNEQF
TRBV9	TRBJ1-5	ASSGAGDGQPQH